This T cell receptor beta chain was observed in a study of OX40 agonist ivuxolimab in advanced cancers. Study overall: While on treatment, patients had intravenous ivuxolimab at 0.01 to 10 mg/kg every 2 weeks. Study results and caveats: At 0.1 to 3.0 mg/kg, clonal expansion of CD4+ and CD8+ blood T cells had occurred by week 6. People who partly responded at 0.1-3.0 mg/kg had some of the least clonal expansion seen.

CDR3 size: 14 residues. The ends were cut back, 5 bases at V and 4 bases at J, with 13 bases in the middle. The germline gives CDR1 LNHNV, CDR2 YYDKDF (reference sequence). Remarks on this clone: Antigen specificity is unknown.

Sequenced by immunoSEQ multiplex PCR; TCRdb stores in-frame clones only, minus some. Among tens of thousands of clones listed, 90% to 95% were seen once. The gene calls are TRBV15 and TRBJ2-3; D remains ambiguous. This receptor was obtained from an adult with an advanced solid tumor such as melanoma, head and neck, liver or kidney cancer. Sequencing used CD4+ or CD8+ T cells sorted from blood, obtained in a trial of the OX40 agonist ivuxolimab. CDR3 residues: CATSVMRSADTQYF. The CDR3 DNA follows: TGTGCCACCAGCGTAATGAGAAGCGCAGATACGCAGTATTTT. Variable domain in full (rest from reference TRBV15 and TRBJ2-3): DAMVIQNPRYQVTQFGKPVTLSCSQTLNHNVMYWYQQKSSQAPKLLFHYYDKDFNNEADTPDNFQSRRPNTSFCFLDIRSPGLGDTAMYLCATSVMRSADTQYFGPGTRLTVL.